These 21 T cell receptor beta chains were sequenced from one sample in a study of shared clonotypes between healthy human individuals. Data came from immunoSEQ multiplex PCR; TCRdb stores just in-frame clones and leaves some out. The profile shows about 2 million clones, roughly 95% of them singletons. It was CD45RO-negative cells, positively selected for CCR7, that made up naive CD8 cells, with terminally differentiated effector memory CD45RA+ cells excluded. Sequenced input: naive CD8+ T cells sorted from blood. Receptors originate from a man between 18 and 35 years old in good health.

The chain has TRBV28 and TRBJ2-3; a weak D match, TRBD2 (6 bases). Germline V gene sequence: CDR1 MDHEN, CDR2 SYDVKM. CDR3 length: 18 residues. The germline V and J ends were trimmed by 5 bases and 1 base, with 22 bases remaining between them. CDR3 nucleotides: TGTGCCAGCAGTCCTCAGCTCGGGACTCGGAGACGCACAGATACGCAGTATTTT. Translating it yields CASSPQLGTRRRTDTQYF.

The rearrangement links TRBV5-6 to TRBJ2-2; D ambiguous. The V and J ends lost 7 bases and 6 bases respectively, with 13 bases between them. CDR1 is SGHDT and CDR2 is YYEEEE in the germline V gene. CDR3 length: 13 residues. CDR3 bases: TGTGCCAGCCAGTATCTAGAAGCCGGGGAGCTGTTTTTT. It specifies CASQYLEAGELFF.

The chain carries TRBV27 and TRBJ1-1, with TRBD1 identical over 7 bases. The V segment lost 6 bases and the J segment 3 bases; nucleotides outside the gene matches: 7. The CDR3 extends over 14 amino acids. CDR1 and CDR2 (germline): MNHEY, SMNVEV (reference sequence). The CDR3 spells CASRVLGQYTEAFF. The CDR3, as DNA: TGTGCCAGCAGAGTTTTGGGACAGTACACTGAAGCTTTCTTT.

The V call is TRBV28, the J call TRBJ2-3; D unclear. The CDR3 runs 16 residues. Germline V gene lookup returns CDR1 MDHEN and CDR2 SYDVKM. Trimming removed 4 bases from V and 0 bases from J, with 14 bases in between. The CDR3 sequence is CASSYPLGKSTDTQYF. The DNA for the CDR3 is TGTGCCAGCAGTTACCCGCTTGGCAAAAGCACAGATACGCAGTATTTT. Using reference TRBV28 and TRBJ2-3 for the parts outside the CDR3, the full variable domain is DVKVTQSSRYLVKRTGEKVFLECVQDMDHENMFWYRQDPGLGLRLIYFSYDVKMKEKGDIPEGYSVSREKKERFSLILESASTNQTSMYLCASSYPLGKSTDTQYFGPGTRLTVL.

This clone was seen just once. The chain uses TRBV4-3 and TRBJ2-3, with D perhaps TRBD1 (7 bases). CDR1 and CDR2 from the germline V gene are LGHNA and YSLEER. This CDR3 has 16 residues. Trimming stripped 0 bases from V and 3 bases from J, with 13 bases between. CDR3 sequence: CASSQDMAGGTDTQYF. The CDR3 DNA sequence: TGCGCCAGCAGCCAAGATATGGCAGGGGGGACAGATACGCAGTATTTT.

This clone occurred once. The chain links TRBV2 to TRBJ2-1; 10 bases fit TRBD2. The CDR3 has 19 amino acids. J gave up 2 bases and V 11 bases, and 21 bases lay outside the gene matches. Per germline, CDR1 SNHLY and CDR2 FYNNEI. CDR3 sequence reads: CACLRGASGSTGPYNEQFF. In DNA, the CDR3 is TGTGCCTGCCTACGGGGGGCTAGCGGGAGTACCGGCCCCTACAATGAGCAGTTCTTC.

V is TRBV27 and J is TRBJ2-7, with D possibly matching TRBD1 (8 bases). The germline V and J ends were trimmed by 2 bases and 5 bases, with 19 bases remaining between them. This CDR3 has 16 amino acids. CDR1 is MNHEY, CDR2 SMNVEV, per germline (reference sequence). In DNA, the CDR3 is TGTGCCAGCAGTTTAACCCGGACAGGGAGGGGAGACGAGCAGTACTTC. Protein: CASSLTRTGRGDEQYF.

The chain carries TRBV29-1 and TRBJ2-5; D possibly corresponds to TRBD2 (5 bases). The closer fit of TRBJ2-7 to the DNA end suggests the J call may be wrong. In germline, CDR1 is SQVTM, CDR2 ANQGSEA. The CDR3 sequence is 13 residues long. The CDR3 sequence: CSVEDGESYEQYF. The CDR3 DNA follows: TGCAGCGTTGAAGATGGGGAGTCCTACGAGCAGTACTTC.

This clone was observed a single time. The J gene is TRBJ1-2, the V gene TRBV5-5; the D is unclear. V gave up 0 bases and J gave up 4 bases, with 13 bases separating them. The CDR3 is 15 amino acids. The germline CDR1 and CDR2 sequences are SGHKS and YYEKEE (reference sequence). As DNA, the CDR3 is TGTGCCAGCAGCTTGGCGGTCAAAGAGGGCTATGGCTACACCTTC. This translates into CASSLAVKEGYGYTF.

The chain employs TRBV29-1 and TRBJ2-3, with TRBD2 identical over 10 bases. Germline-derived CDR1 and CDR2 are SQVTM and ANQGSEA. This CDR3 spans 16 amino acids. V lost 5 bases to trimming and J lost 3 bases; unmatched junction nucleotides: 11. The CDR3 nucleotides are TGCAGCGTTACCCCTAAACTAGCGGGAATGACAGATACGCAGTATTTT. This encodes CSVTPKLAGMTDTQYF.

The V call is TRBV5-6, the J call TRBJ1-1, with 8 bases identical to TRBD1. The CDR3 covers 13 residues. Germline V gives CDR1 SGHDT, CDR2 YYEEEE. Trimming cost V 4 bases and J 4 bases; bases outside gene matches: 3. In DNA, the CDR3 is TGTGCCAGCAGCCCAGGGGGCCTCACTGAAGCTTTCTTT. Residues: CASSPGGLTEAFF.

The V and J genes are TRBV27 and TRBJ2-7, with 12 nucleotides matching TRBD1. The V gene end was trimmed by 6 bases and the J gene end by 1 base; junction bases not matched to a gene: 7. The CDR3 has 16 amino acids. Germline lookup yields CDR1 MNHEY and CDR2 SMNVEV (reference sequence). The CDR3 region has the DNA TGTGCCAGCAGAAATCCGGGACAGGGGGCTTCCTACGAGCAGTACTTC. It specifies CASRNPGQGASYEQYF.

The chain carries TRBV4-1 and TRBJ2-5; 7 bases fit TRBD1. Germline trimming cut 2 bases from V and 3 bases from J; bases unmatched to any gene: 6. Germline-derived CDR1 and CDR2 are MGHRA and YSYEKL. This CDR3 has 15 residues. The CDR3 sequence: CASSQTIGTEETQYF. The CDR3 nucleotides are TGCGCCAGCAGCCAAACAATCGGGACAGAAGAGACCCAGTACTTC.

Of note for this clone: The same CDR3 can be traced to other DNA sequences in this sample. The chain has TRBV30 and TRBJ2-7, with a tentative D call TRBD2 (7 bases). The germline V gene encodes CDR1 GTSNPN and CDR2 SVGIG (reference sequence). V lost 1 base and J lost 4, with 11 bases in between. This CDR3 contains 13 residues. CDR3 sequence reads: CAWSAGGSYEQYF. CDR3 DNA: TGTGCCTGGAGTGCGGGGGGCAGTTACGAGCAGTACTTC.

The genes are TRBV19 and TRBJ2-7; maybe TRBD2 (5 bases). This CDR3 is built from 14 residues. V lost 3 bases and J lost 3, with 12 bases in between. The germline gives CDR1 LNHDA, CDR2 SQIVND (reference sequence). As DNA, the CDR3 is TGTGCCAGTAGTATCGAGGGAAATAACTACGAGCAGTACTTC. The encoded protein is CASSIEGNNYEQYF.

This chain uses TRBV28 with TRBJ2-2; perhaps TRBD1 as D (6 bases). V lost 2 bases, J lost 8 bases, and 12 bases lay in between. Germline values: CDR1 MDHEN, CDR2 SYDVKM. CDR3 length equals 14 residues. CDR3 protein: CASSLVGQRGELFF. The CDR3 DNA reads as TGTGCCAGCAGTTTAGTTGGACAGCGGGGGGAGCTGTTTTTT.

This chain links TRBV7-9 with TRBJ2-7; 8 bases map to TRBD1. Germline V gene lookup returns CDR1 SEHNR and CDR2 FQNEAQ (reference sequence). This CDR3 contains 18 residues. V shed 4 bases and J 5 bases; nucleotides not matched to a gene: 19. CDR3 amino acids: CASSSKTISRDRQDEQYF. CDR3 nucleotide sequence: TGTGCCAGCAGCTCCAAAACGATCTCCCGGGACAGGCAGGACGAGCAGTACTTC. The whole variable domain, filled in from reference TRBV7-9 and TRBJ2-7, reads DTGVSQNPRHKITKRGQNVTFRCDPISEHNRLYWYRQTLGQGPEFLTYFQNEAQLEKSRLLSDRFSAERPKGSFSTLEIQRTEQGDSAMYLCASSSKTISRDRQDEQYFGPGTRLTVT.

V usage is TRBV5-8 and J usage is TRBJ1-5; D is unclear. The CDR3 has 16 residues. The V and J ends lost 1 base and 1 base respectively, with 12 bases between them. The germline V gene encodes CDR1 SGHTS and CDR2 YDEGEE. The CDR3 loop is CASSLSGWGSNQPQHF. As DNA, the CDR3 is TGTGCCAGCAGCTTGAGTGGCTGGGGAAGCAATCAGCCCCAGCATTTT.

This clone is a singleton in its sample. The gene calls are TRBV5-4 and TRBJ1-3, with D uncertain. V was trimmed by 0 bases and J by 3 bases, leaving 7 bases between them. The CDR3 totals 14 residues. CDR1 and CDR2 from the germline V gene are SGHNT and YYREEE (reference sequence). CDR3 in DNA: TGTGCCAGCAGCTTGGAGGACCTTGGAAACACCATATATTTT. This encodes CASSLEDLGNTIYF.

The chain has TRBV11-2 and TRBJ2-3; 8 bases match TRBD1. V gave up 1 base and J gave up 3 bases; unmatched junction bases: 3. CDR1 and CDR2 from the germline V gene are SGHAT and FQNNGV. The CDR3 runs 15 residues. Here the CDR3 DNA reads TGTGCCAGCAGCTTAGGGACAGGGACTACAGATACGCAGTATTTT. It is translated as CASSLGTGTTDTQYF. Combining the CDR3 with reference TRBV11-2 and TRBJ2-3 gives the whole variable domain EAGVAQSPRYKIIEKRQSVAFWCNPISGHATLYWYQQILGQGPKLLIQFQNNGVVDDSQLPKDRFSAERLKGVDSTLKIQPAKLEDSAVYLCASSLGTGTTDTQYFGPGTRLTVL.

The genes are TRBV7-8 and TRBJ2-5; the D gene is possibly TRBD2 (6 bases). The V gene lost 5 bases and the J gene lost 10 bases, with 11 bases spanning the gap. The germline gives CDR1 SGHVS, CDR2 FQNEAQ. The CDR3 has 11 residues. CDR3: CASSTWGDQYF. The CDR3 bases are TGTGCCAGCAGCACCTGGGGGGACCAGTACTTC.